This T cell receptor beta chain was identified during a study of somatic mutations in cytotoxic T cells in rheumatoid arthritis. Broader study findings: Some patients, about an eighth of the 65, had a largest CD8+ clone that exceeded 20% of CD8+ cells. CD8+ T cells showed clonality that did not differ significantly between patients with rheumatoid arthritis and age-matched healthy controls.

This clone was counted a single time. As yet, its antigen is unknown. In germline, CDR1 is GTSNPN, CDR2 SVGIG (reference sequence). The CDR3 loop spans 16 amino acids. With 2 bases removed from V and 4 bases from J, the gap between germline ends came to 18 bases. The method was immunoSEQ multiplex PCR; TCRdb's version includes in-frame clones alone and lacks a portion of them. In the table there are some 7,400 clones, around 91% of which are singletons. This chain connects TRBV30 to TRBJ2-1, with D tentatively TRBD2 (6 bases). The clonotype was recovered from a woman in her 70s with rheumatoid arthritis. Sequencing was done on a sample of CD8+ T cells sorted from blood. The CDR3, as DNA: TGTGCCTGGAGTCCGCATGAGACTAGGTTTTACAATGAGCAGTTCTTC. It translates to CAWSPHETRFYNEQFF. The variable domain in full, with the rest retrieved from reference TRBV30 and TRBJ2-1, is SQTIHQWPATLVQPVGSPLSLECTVEGTSNPNLYWYRQAAGRGLQLLFYSVGIGQISSEVPQNLSASRPQDRQFILSSKKLLLSDSGFYLCAWSPHETRFYNEQFFGPGTRLTVL.